This T cell receptor (beta chain) was found in a study of neurological immune-mediated disorders. CDR1 is MNHNY and CDR2 is SVGAGI in the germline V gene (reference sequence). This CDR3 has 15 amino acids. V was shortened by 5 bases and J by 0 bases, with 12 bases between the two germline ends. There are many counts of this clonotype. Each CDR3 protein is one row after TCRdb ran MiXCR on the 5' RACE reads. The repertoire includes 50,000 to 60,000 distinct CDR3 sequences, roughly 2.5% of them detected once, and 3% sits in the top ten. The chain carries TRBV6-6 and TRBJ2-3; D may be TRBD1 or TRBD2 (5 bases each). Sequenced: PBMCs. This receptor was obtained from a man aged 45-65 years with multiple sclerosis. The CDR3 loop is CASSLGTASTDTQYF. The CDR3 DNA is TGTGCCAGCAGTCTTGGGACGGCGAGCACAGATACGCAGTATTTT.